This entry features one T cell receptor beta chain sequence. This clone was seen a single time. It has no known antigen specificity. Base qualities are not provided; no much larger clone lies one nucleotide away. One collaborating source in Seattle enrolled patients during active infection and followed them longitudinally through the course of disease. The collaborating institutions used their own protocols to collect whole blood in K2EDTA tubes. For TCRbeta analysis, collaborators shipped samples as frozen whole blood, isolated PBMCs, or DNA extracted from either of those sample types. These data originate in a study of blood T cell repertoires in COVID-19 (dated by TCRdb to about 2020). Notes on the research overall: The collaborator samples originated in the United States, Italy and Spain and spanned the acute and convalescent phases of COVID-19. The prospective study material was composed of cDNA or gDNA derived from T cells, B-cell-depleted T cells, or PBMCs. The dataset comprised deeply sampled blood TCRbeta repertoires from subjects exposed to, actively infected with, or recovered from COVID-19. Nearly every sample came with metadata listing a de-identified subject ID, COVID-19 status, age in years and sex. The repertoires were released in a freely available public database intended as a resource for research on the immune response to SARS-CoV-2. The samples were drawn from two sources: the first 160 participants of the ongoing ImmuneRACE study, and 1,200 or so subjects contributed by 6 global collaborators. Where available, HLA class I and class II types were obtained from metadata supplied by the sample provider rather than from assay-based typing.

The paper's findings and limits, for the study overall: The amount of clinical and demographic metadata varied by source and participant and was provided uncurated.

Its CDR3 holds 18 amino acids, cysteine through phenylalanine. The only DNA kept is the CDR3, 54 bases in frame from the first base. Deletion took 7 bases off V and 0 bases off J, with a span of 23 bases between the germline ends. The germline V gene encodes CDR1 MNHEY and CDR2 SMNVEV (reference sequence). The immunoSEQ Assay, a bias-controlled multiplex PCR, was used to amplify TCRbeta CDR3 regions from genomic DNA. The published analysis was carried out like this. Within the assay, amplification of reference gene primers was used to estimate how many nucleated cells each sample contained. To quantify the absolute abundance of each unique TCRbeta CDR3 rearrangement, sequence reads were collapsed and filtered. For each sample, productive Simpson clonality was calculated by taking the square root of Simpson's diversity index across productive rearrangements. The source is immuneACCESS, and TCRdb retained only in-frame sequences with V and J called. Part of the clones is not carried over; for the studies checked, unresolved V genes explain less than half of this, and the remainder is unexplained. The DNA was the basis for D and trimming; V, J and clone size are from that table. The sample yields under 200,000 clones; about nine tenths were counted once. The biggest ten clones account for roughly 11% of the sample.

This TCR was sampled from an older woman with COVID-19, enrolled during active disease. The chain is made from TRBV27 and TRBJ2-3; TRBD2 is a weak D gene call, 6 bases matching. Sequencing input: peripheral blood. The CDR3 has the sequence CASTSGPGRGLSTDTQYF. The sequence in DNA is TGTGCCAGCACTTCCGGCCCGGGGCGGGGACTTAGCACAGATACGCAGTATTTT.